A single sample gave rise to the 30 T cell receptor beta chains below, sequenced in a study of T cell responses to AZD1222 COVID-19 vaccine. Using immunoSEQ multiplex PCR, the repertoire was profiled, and TCRdb retains in-frame clones only, with some absent. This table holds about 80,000 clones, more than 85% found once. Specimen: peripheral blood, collected 28 days after the second AZD1222 dose. These receptors all stem from an adult who received the AZD1222 COVID-19 vaccine.

The chain has TRBV11-2 and TRBJ2-1; 9 nucleotides align to TRBD2. The germline gives CDR1 SGHAT, CDR2 FQNNGV. V gave up 10 bases and J gave up 7 bases; unmatched junction bases: 14. The CDR3 totals 15 residues. CDR3 amino acids: CATRGAGGPLNEQFF. The CDR3 bases are TGTGCCACACGAGGGGCGGGAGGGCCTCTAAATGAGCAGTTCTTC.

The chain combines TRBV7-8 with TRBJ2-5; possible D gene TRBD1, 5 bases. CDR1 is SGHVS, CDR2 FQNEAQ, per germline. The CDR3 consists of 15 residues. V lost 1 base to trimming and J lost 5 bases, with 14 bases between them. As DNA, the CDR3 is TGTGCCAGCAGCTTAGTCCCAGGGCGAAGGGAGACCCAGTACTTC. Amino acids: CASSLVPGRRETQYF.

The chain carries TRBV28 and TRBJ2-5, with no clear D. The CDR3 sequence is 13 residues long. Germline CDR1 MDHEN, CDR2 SYDVKM. Trimming took 7 bases from V and 1 from J, leaving 10 bases between them. CDR3 DNA: TGTGCCAGCAATACCGGCGGCCAAGAGACCCAGTACTTC. Protein product: CASNTGGQETQYF.

The chain has TRBV2 and TRBJ1-1; D unresolved. Trimming removed 8 bases at V and 1 base at J, with 8 bases between. The germline CDR1 and CDR2 sequences are SNHLY and FYNNEI. CDR3 length: 12 residues. As DNA, the CDR3 is TGTGCCAGCGCACGGGGGAACACTGAAGCTTTCTTT. Translated, it gives CASARGNTEAFF.

Turning to this clone: Additional DNA sequences in this sample encode the identical CDR3. V usage is TRBV19 and J usage is TRBJ2-6, with D unresolved. Trimming removed 5 bases from V and 4 bases from J, with 6 bases in between. The germline V gene has CDR1 LNHDA and CDR2 SQIVND (reference sequence). The CDR3 sequence is 13 residues long. CDR3 sequence: CASSLGGANVLTF. Here the CDR3 DNA reads TGTGCCAGTAGTCTAGGAGGGGCCAACGTCCTGACTTTC.

The chain uses TRBV18 and TRBJ2-3; either TRBD1 or TRBD2 may fit D (5 bases each). V gave up 10 bases and J gave up 6 bases, with 17 bases separating them. Germline V CDR1 and CDR2: KGHSH, LQKENI. The CDR3 has 13 residues. DNA for the CDR3: TGTGCCACCGGGACCAGCCTTGACGATACGCAGTATTTT. Protein sequence: CATGTSLDDTQYF.

The gene calls are TRBV2 and TRBJ2-7; 14 nucleotides align to TRBD2. The CDR3 loop spans 15 amino acids. V dropped 7 bases and J dropped 4; count of bases not matched to a gene: 6. Germline CDR1 and CDR2: SNHLY and FYNNEI. The CDR3 reads CASIIGTSGSYEQYF. The CDR3 bases are TGTGCCAGCATCATAGGGACTAGCGGGAGTTACGAGCAGTACTTC.

The genes are TRBV14 and TRBJ2-3, with D tentatively TRBD2 (6 bases). V was shortened by 1 base and J by 4 bases, with 6 bases between the two germline ends. In germline, CDR1 is SGHDN, CDR2 FVKESK. The CDR3 runs 13 residues. CDR3 bases: TGTGCCAGCAGCCAAGGGGGGGCAGATACGCAGTATTTT. Protein sequence: CASSQGGADTQYF. Variable domain in full (rest from reference TRBV14 and TRBJ2-3): EAGVTQFPSHSVIEKGQTVTLRCDPISGHDNLYWYRRVMGKEIKFLLHFVKESKQDESGMPNNRFLAERTGGTYSTLKVQPAELEDSGVYFCASSQGGADTQYFGPGTRLTVL.

This chain uses TRBV4-3 with TRBJ2-7; weak D call: TRBD2 (5 bases). This CDR3 has 14 amino acids. The germline V gene encodes CDR1 LGHNA and CDR2 YSLEER. With 4 bases removed from V and 5 bases from J, the gap between germline ends came to 15 bases. The CDR3 DNA sequence: TGCGCCAGCAGCCGTGGTGGGAACGGGAACGAGCAGTACTTC. Residues: CASSRGGNGNEQYF.

The V call is TRBV18, the J call TRBJ2-7; D is unclear. This CDR3 comprises 12 residues. Germline-derived CDR1 and CDR2 are KGHSH and LQKENI. Trimming removed 3 bases from V and 2 bases from J, with 5 bases in between. CDR3 sequence: CASSPKAYEQYF. In nucleotides, the CDR3 is TGTGCCAGCTCACCGAAGGCCTACGAGCAGTACTTC.

J is TRBJ2-7 and V is TRBV4-1; TRBD1 agrees at 11 bases. V trimming: 4 bases; J trimming: 4 bases; junction bases outside the gene matches: 6. Per germline, CDR1 MGHRA and CDR2 YSYEKL. The CDR3 is 15 residues long. This CDR3 is CASSRAGDRGYEQYF. The CDR3, as DNA: TGCGCCAGCAGCCGCGCCGGGGACAGGGGGTACGAGCAGTACTTC.

V is TRBV28 and J is TRBJ2-6, with D possibly being TRBD1 (6 bases). From germline, CDR1 is MDHEN and CDR2 SYDVKM. This CDR3 has 16 amino acids. Trimming left V 6 bases short and J 3 bases short, with 15 bases between. CDR3: CASSDRPDGGANVLTF. As DNA, the CDR3 is TGTGCCAGCAGCGACAGGCCGGATGGTGGGGCCAACGTCCTGACTTTC.

This chain connects TRBV2 to TRBJ1-5; the D is unclear. CDR3 length equals 16 residues. Germline assignment: CDR1 SNHLY and CDR2 FYNNEI. V dropped 2 bases and J dropped 7 bases, with 18 bases sitting between them. The CDR3 region has the DNA TGTGCCAGCAGTGAATCTCAGCGGAGGGCCGGGCAGCCCCAGCATTTT. Amino acids: CASSESQRRAGQPQHF.

The chain links TRBV10-3 to TRBJ2-2, with TRBD2 as a possible D gene (5 bases). CDR3 length: 16 residues. Germline V gene data show CDR1 as ENHRY and CDR2 as SYGVKD. Trimming removed 7 bases at V and 1 base at J, with 16 bases between. CDR3 in amino acids: CAITSDRAGNTGELFF. CDR3 in DNA: TGTGCCATCACATCGGACCGCGCGGGGAACACCGGGGAGCTGTTTTTT.

The chain uses TRBV7-3 and TRBJ2-2; either TRBD1 or TRBD2 may fit D (6 bases each). This CDR3 has 15 amino acids. In germline, CDR1 is SGHTA, CDR2 FQGTGA. With 0 bases removed from V and 4 bases from J, the gap between germline ends came to 9 bases. CDR3 bases: TGTGCCAGCAGCTTAACGGGGGGCAGCACCGGGGAGCTGTTTTTT. It codes for CASSLTGGSTGELFF.

The V gene is TRBV28, the J gene TRBJ1-2; a weak D match, TRBD1 (5 bases). Germline V gene lookup returns CDR1 MDHEN and CDR2 SYDVKM. The CDR3 is made up of 15 amino acids. The V end lost 4 bases, the J end lost 3 bases, and 15 bases lay between the germline ends. The CDR3 DNA reads as TGTGCCAGCAGTTCCCCGTCCGGGGCAGACTATGGCTACACCTTC. Its protein is CASSSPSGADYGYTF.

The J gene is TRBJ1-1, the V gene TRBV19; no firm D call. Trimming stripped 1 base from V and 2 bases from J, with 5 bases between. This CDR3 region has 13 residues. Germline CDR1 and CDR2: LNHDA and SQIVND (reference sequence). The CDR3 here is CASSIVPNTEAFF. CDR3 in DNA: TGTGCCAGTAGTATAGTGCCAAACACTGAAGCTTTCTTT.

The chain uses TRBV27 and TRBJ1-5; D not resolved. V was shortened by 5 bases and J by 5 bases, with 13 bases between the two germline ends. CDR1 and CDR2 from the germline V gene are MNHEY and SMNVEV (reference sequence). The CDR3 is 14 amino acids. The CDR3 is CASSPTGGHQPQHF. The CDR3 DNA reads TGTGCCAGCAGTCCCACGGGAGGGCATCAGCCCCAGCATTTT.

This chain links TRBV12-3 or TRBV12-4 with TRBJ2-7; D call uncertain. The CDR3 sequence is 12 residues long. V was pared by 6 bases and J by 2 bases, with 8 bases between. In nucleotides, the CDR3 is TGTGCCAGCAGCCGCCTCCCCTACGAGCAGTACTTC. Its translation is CASSRLPYEQYF.

The chain has TRBV9 and TRBJ2-1; 12 positions agree with TRBD2. Germline V gives CDR1 SGDLS, CDR2 YYNGEE. There are 17 residues in the CDR3. V gave up 4 bases and J gave up 7 bases; unmatched junction bases: 12. The CDR3 spells CASSSRLGLAGPNEQFF. The CDR3 DNA is TGTGCCAGCAGCTCCAGGTTGGGACTAGCGGGCCCGAATGAGCAGTTCTTC.

CDR3 DNA sequence: TGCGCCAGCAGCTTTTCCTTAGGGACGGACTCCTACGAGCAGTACTTC. Translated: CASSFSLGTDSYEQYF. The chain combines TRBV5-1 with TRBJ2-7; tentatively, D is TRBD1 or TRBD2 (5 bases each). CDR1 is SGHRS and CDR2 is YFSETQ in the germline V gene. The V and J ends lost 2 bases and 0 bases respectively, with 15 bases between them. CDR3 length equals 16 residues.

The chain employs TRBV28 and TRBJ1-1; D is uncertain. This CDR3 comprises 14 residues. In germline, CDR1 is MDHEN, CDR2 SYDVKM. V was pared by 2 bases and J by 5 bases, with 12 bases between. As DNA, the CDR3 is TGTGCCAGCAGTTTACAGAATCGAGGGACTGAAGCTTTCTTT. Its protein product is CASSLQNRGTEAFF.

In nucleotides, the CDR3 is TGTGCCTGGAGTCCCGCAGGGGTCCATGAGCAGTTCTTC. Translating gives CAWSPAGVHEQFF. V and J are TRBV30 and TRBJ2-1; maybe TRBD1 (6 bases). The CDR3 totals 13 residues. Germline-derived CDR1 and CDR2 are GTSNPN and SVGIG (reference sequence). Between the trimmed V and J ends, which lost 2 bases and 8 bases, there was a span of 13 bases. The full variable domain, rest sourced from reference TRBV30 and TRBJ2-1, is SQTIHQWPATLVQPVGSPLSLECTVEGTSNPNLYWYRQAAGRGLQLLFYSVGIGQISSEVPQNLSASRPQDRQFILSSKKLLLSDSGFYLCAWSPAGVHEQFFGPGTRLTVL.

The chain is built from TRBV6-2 or TRBV6-3 and TRBJ2-1; possibly TRBD1 for D (5 bases). Trimming removed 0 bases from V and 4 bases from J, with 10 bases in between. This CDR3 is built from 15 residues. CDR1 MNHEY and CDR2 SVGEGT come from the germline V gene. This CDR3 is CASSYSPQVYNEQFF. The CDR3 DNA is TGTGCCAGCAGTTACTCCCCACAGGTGTACAATGAGCAGTTCTTC.

This sequence joins TRBV18 and TRBJ2-4; perhaps TRBD2 as D (5 bases). This CDR3 region has 11 residues. With 6 bases removed from V and 14 bases from J, the gap between germline ends came to 14 bases. In germline, CDR1 is KGHSH, CDR2 LQKENI. The CDR3 nucleotides read TGTGCCAGCTCCTTTCGGGAACAAAAGTACTTC. Translation: CASSFREQKYF.

The chain uses TRBV4-3 and TRBJ2-1; 10 bases are a match to TRBD2. CDR3 length: 18 residues. V dropped 1 base and J dropped 5; count of bases not matched to a gene: 11. In germline, CDR1 is LGHNA, CDR2 YSLEER. CDR3 sequence reads: CASSQGSPGLATDNEQFF. The CDR3, as DNA: TGCGCCAGCAGCCAAGGTTCCCCGGGACTAGCGACGGACAATGAGCAGTTCTTC.

The table lists this clone with a count of one. V gene TRBV2 combines with J gene TRBJ1-4, with D uncertain. CDR3 length: 14 amino acids. Germline CDR1 reads SNHLY; CDR2 reads FYNNEI. V was pared by 4 bases and J by 0 bases, with 6 bases between. The CDR3 region has the DNA TGTGCCAGCAGTGGGCAGGCAACTAATGAAAAACTGTTTTTT. It encodes CASSGQATNEKLFF. The full variable domain, in which reference TRBV2 and TRBJ1-4 provide the parts outside the CDR3, is EPEVTQTPSHQVTQMGQEVILRCVPISNHLYFYWYRQILGQKVEFLVSFYNNEISEKSEIFDDQFSVERPDGSNFTLKIRSTKLEDSAMYFCASSGQATNEKLFFGSGTQLSVL.

The chain is built from TRBV12-3 or TRBV12-4 and TRBJ1-2, with a weak D call TRBD1 (5 bases). The V gene lost 7 bases and the J gene lost 8 bases, with 17 bases spanning the gap. CDR3 length: 13 amino acids. The CDR3 nucleotides are TGTGCCAGCACTCGCGGCGGGGGAGGCGGCTACACCTTC. Translated, it gives CASTRGGGGGYTF.

V is TRBV6-6 and J is TRBJ2-7; TRBD1 is a possible D gene (6 bases). The CDR3 has 14 residues. V lost 5 bases to trimming and J lost 1 base, with 12 bases between them. Germline-derived CDR1 and CDR2 are MNHNY and SVGAGI (reference sequence). The CDR3 sequence is CASSQQTGSYEQYF. The DNA of the CDR3 is TGTGCCAGCAGTCAGCAGACAGGATCCTACGAGCAGTACTTC.

The J gene is TRBJ2-5, the V gene TRBV27, with TRBD2 identical over 12 bases. J lost 9 bases, V lost 4 bases, and 18 bases had no gene match. The CDR3 loop spans 18 amino acids. From germline, CDR1 is MNHEY and CDR2 SMNVEV (reference sequence). The CDR3 is CASSSLAGTSGPQWAQYF. CDR3 nucleotides: TGTGCCAGCAGTTCTCTCGCTGGGACTAGCGGGCCCCAGTGGGCCCAGTACTTC.